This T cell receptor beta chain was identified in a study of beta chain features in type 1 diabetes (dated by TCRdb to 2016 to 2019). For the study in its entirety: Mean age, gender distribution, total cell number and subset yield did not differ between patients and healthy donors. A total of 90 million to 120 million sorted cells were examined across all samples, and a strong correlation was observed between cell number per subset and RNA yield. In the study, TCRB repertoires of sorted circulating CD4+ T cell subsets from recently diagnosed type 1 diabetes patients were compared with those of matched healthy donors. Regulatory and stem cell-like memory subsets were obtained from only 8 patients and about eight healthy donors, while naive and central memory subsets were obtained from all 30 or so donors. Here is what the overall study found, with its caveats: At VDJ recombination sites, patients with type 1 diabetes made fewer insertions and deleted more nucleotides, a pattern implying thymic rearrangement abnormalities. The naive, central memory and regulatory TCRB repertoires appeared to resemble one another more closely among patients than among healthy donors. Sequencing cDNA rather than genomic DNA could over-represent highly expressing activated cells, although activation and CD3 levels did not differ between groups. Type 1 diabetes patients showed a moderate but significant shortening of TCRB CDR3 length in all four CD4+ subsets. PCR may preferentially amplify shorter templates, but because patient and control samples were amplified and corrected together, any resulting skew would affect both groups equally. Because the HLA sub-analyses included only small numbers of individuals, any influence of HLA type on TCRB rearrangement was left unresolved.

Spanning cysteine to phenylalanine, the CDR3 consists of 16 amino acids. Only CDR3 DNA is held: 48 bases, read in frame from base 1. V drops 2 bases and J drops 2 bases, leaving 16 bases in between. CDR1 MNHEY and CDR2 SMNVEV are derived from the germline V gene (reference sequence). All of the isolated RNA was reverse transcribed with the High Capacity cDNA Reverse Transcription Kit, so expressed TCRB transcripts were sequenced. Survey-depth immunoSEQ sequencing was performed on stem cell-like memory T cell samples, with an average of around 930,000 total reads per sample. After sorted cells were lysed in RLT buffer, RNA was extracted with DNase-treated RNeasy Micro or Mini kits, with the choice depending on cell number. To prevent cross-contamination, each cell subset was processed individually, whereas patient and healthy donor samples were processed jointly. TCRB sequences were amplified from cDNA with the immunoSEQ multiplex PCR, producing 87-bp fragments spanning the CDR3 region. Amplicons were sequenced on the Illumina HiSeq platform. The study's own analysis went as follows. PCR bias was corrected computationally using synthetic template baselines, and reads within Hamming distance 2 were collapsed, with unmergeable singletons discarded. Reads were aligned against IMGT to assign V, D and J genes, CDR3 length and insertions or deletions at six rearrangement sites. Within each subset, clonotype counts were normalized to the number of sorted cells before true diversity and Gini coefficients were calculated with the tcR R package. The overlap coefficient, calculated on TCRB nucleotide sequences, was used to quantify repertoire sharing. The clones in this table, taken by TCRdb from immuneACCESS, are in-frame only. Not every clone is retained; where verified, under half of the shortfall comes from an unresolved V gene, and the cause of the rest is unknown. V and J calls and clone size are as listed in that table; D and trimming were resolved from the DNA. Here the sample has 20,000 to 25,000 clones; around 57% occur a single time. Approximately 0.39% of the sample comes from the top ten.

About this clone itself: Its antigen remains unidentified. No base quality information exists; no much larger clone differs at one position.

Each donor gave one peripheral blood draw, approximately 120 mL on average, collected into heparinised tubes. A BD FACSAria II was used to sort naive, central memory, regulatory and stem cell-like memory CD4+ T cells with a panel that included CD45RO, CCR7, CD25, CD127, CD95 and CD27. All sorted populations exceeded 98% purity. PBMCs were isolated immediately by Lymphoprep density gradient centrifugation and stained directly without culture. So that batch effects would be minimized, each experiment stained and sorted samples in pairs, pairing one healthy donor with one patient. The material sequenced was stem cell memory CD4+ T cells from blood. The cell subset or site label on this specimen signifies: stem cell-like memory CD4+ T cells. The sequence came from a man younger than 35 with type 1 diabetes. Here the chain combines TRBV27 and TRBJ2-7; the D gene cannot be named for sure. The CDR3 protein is CASSLQATGFPYEQYF. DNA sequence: TGTGCCAGCAGTTTACAAGCGACTGGTTTCCCCTACGAGCAGTACTTC.